Presented here are 27 T cell receptor beta chains from one specimen sequenced in a study of control samples from healthy donors and cancer patients. Profiling relied on immunoSEQ multiplex PCR, and the TCRdb table lists in-frame clones only, not all of them. The sample holds 150,000 to 200,000 clones, around nine tenths seen once. Source material: blood. Source of these receptors: a man aged 30-40 years in good health.

V is TRBV27 and J is TRBJ2-5, with 7 positions matching TRBD1. The CDR3 has 15 amino acids. Trimming cost V 2 bases and J 5 bases; bases outside gene matches: 8. Per the germline V gene, CDR1 is MNHEY and CDR2 is SMNVEV (reference sequence). The CDR3 sequence is CASSLNSGGRETQYF. CDR3 sequence (DNA): TGTGCCAGCAGTTTAAATTCAGGGGGAAGGGAGACCCAGTACTTC.

Ten or more counts support this clone. V usage is TRBV28 and J usage is TRBJ2-1; D is unclear. This CDR3 region has 14 residues. Per the germline V gene, CDR1 is MDHEN and CDR2 is SYDVKM. Between the trimmed V and J ends, which lost 10 bases and 3 bases, there was a span of 16 bases. The CDR3, as DNA: TGTGCCACCTGCGGACGGACCAACTACAATGAGCAGTTCTTC. Amino acids: CATCGRTNYNEQFF. The variable domain in full, completed from reference TRBV28 and TRBJ2-1, reads DVKVTQSSRYLVKRTGEKVFLECVQDMDHENMFWYRQDPGLGLRLIYFSYDVKMKEKGDIPEGYSVSREKKERFSLILESASTNQTSMYLCATCGRTNYNEQFFGPGTRLTVL.

This chain connects TRBV28 to TRBJ2-7; 10 positions match TRBD2. This CDR3 comprises 16 residues. CDR1 and CDR2 from the germline V gene are MDHEN and SYDVKM. V lost 3 bases, J lost 2 bases, and 7 bases stayed unmatched. CDR3 sequence: CASSFRSSGRTYEQYF. The CDR3 bases are TGTGCCAGCAGTTTTAGGAGTAGCGGGAGGACCTACGAGCAGTACTTC. The whole variable domain, remainder taken from reference TRBV28 and TRBJ2-7, is DVKVTQSSRYLVKRTGEKVFLECVQDMDHENMFWYRQDPGLGLRLIYFSYDVKMKEKGDIPEGYSVSREKKERFSLILESASTNQTSMYLCASSFRSSGRTYEQYFGPGTRLTVT.

Worth noting for this clone: Germline and junction disagree at one end, which may indicate a read error. This chain links TRBV2 with TRBJ2-1; D not resolved. Germline assignment: CDR1 SNHLY and CDR2 FYNNEI. The CDR3 extends over 13 amino acids. The CDR3: CASSWHSNNEQFF. The CDR3 DNA follows: TGTGCCAGCAGTTGGCACTCCAACAATGAGCAGTTCTTC.

The chain combines TRBV4-1 with TRBJ2-1, with 13 bases matching TRBD2. Per germline, CDR1 MGHRA and CDR2 YSYEKL. The CDR3 runs to 20 residues. J lost 6 bases, V lost 3 bases, and 17 bases had no gene match. The CDR3: CASSHPRTSGRGGQGNEQFF. CDR3 nucleotides: TGCGCCAGCAGCCACCCCCGGACTAGCGGGAGAGGGGGACAGGGCAATGAGCAGTTCTTC.

The chain carries TRBV19 and TRBJ1-1; unclear D gene. Trimming took off 7 bases at V and 1 base at J, with 10 bases between the two ends. The CDR3 has 13 residues. Germline V lookup: CDR1 LNHDA, CDR2 SQIVND (reference sequence). CDR3 nucleotide sequence: TGTGCCAGTATGCCGCAGGAGAACACTGAAGCTTTCTTT. Its translation: CASMPQENTEAFF.

The genes are TRBV3-1 (or the pseudogene TRBV3-2) and TRBJ2-1, with 15 nucleotides matching TRBD2. The CDR3 is made up of 16 amino acids. Trimming at V came to 4 bases and at J to 8 bases, leaving 6 bases not matched to a gene. Germline V CDR1 and CDR2: LGHDT, YNNKEL (reference sequence). The CDR3 DNA is TGTGCCAGCAGCCTTCGGACTAGCGGGAGGGGCGATGAGCAGTTCTTC. Protein product: CASSLRTSGRGDEQFF.

This chain links TRBV6-1 with TRBJ1-3; tentatively, D is TRBD1 (6 bases). V dropped 0 bases and J dropped 4 bases, with 13 bases sitting between them. The CDR3 is 16 amino acids. Germline CDR1 MNHNS, CDR2 SASEGT. The CDR3 loop reads CASSEAWKQGGNTIYF. The CDR3, as DNA: TGTGCCAGCAGTGAAGCATGGAAGCAGGGGGGAAACACCATATATTTT.

The chain couples TRBV5-4 to TRBJ2-1; 13 bases align to TRBD2. The length of the CDR3 is 13 residues. CDR1 is SGHNT and CDR2 is YYREEE in the germline V gene (reference sequence). The trim removed 6 bases at V and 15 bases at J, leaving 9 bases unmatched. The chain's CDR3 is CASTTWTSGRLFF. CDR3 DNA: TGTGCCAGCACCACCTGGACTAGCGGGAGATTGTTCTTC.

The gene calls are TRBV6-6 and TRBJ1-2; D uncertain. Germline V gene data show CDR1 as MNHNY and CDR2 as SVGAGI (reference sequence). The length of the CDR3 is 13 residues. Trimming removed 4 bases at V and 4 bases at J, with 10 bases between. Here the CDR3 reads CASSFSPAYGYTF. The CDR3 DNA reads as TGTGCCAGCAGTTTTAGTCCGGCCTATGGCTACACCTTC.

Written as DNA, the CDR3 is TGTGCCAGCTCGTCGGGACGGATCTATGGCTACACCTTC. Its protein is CASSSGRIYGYTF. The chain recombines TRBV18 with TRBJ1-2; maybe TRBD1 (5 bases). The CDR3 contains 13 residues. Germline V gene sequence: CDR1 KGHSH, CDR2 LQKENI. V lost 6 bases, J lost 4 bases, and 12 bases lay in between.

The J gene is TRBJ2-7, the V gene TRBV18, with a tentative D call TRBD1 (5 bases). V was pared by 0 bases and J by 2 bases, with 11 bases between. CDR3 size: 15 residues. Germline lookup yields CDR1 KGHSH and CDR2 LQKENI. The CDR3, as DNA: TGTGCCAGCTCACCACCCTTACAGGCCCCCTACGAGCAGTACTTC. Its protein is CASSPPLQAPYEQYF.

V is TRBV5-5 and J is TRBJ1-2; D is ambiguous. Germline CDR1 is SGHKS and CDR2 is YYEKEE (reference sequence). This CDR3 comprises 12 residues. Trimming removed 4 bases at V and 3 bases at J, with 7 bases between. In DNA, the CDR3 is TGTGCCAGCAGCGAGACCGACTATGGCTACACCTTC. Translation: CASSETDYGYTF.

The rearrangement links TRBV27 to TRBJ1-5; a possible D gene is TRBD1 (5 bases). This CDR3 is 16 amino acids long. Germline V gene lookup returns CDR1 MNHEY and CDR2 SMNVEV (reference sequence). Trimming stripped 5 bases from V and 5 bases from J, with 19 bases between. The DNA for the CDR3 is TGTGCCAGCAGTCCCTTGTGGCAGGGTGGCGATCAGCCCCAGCATTTT. Amino acids: CASSPLWQGGDQPQHF.

The chain employs TRBV30 and TRBJ2-2, with 9 bases lining up with TRBD1. V lost 2 bases and J lost 14; bases outside the gene matches: 9. Germline V CDR1 and CDR2: GTSNPN, SVGIG (reference sequence). The CDR3 runs 13 residues. CDR3 loop: CAWSLADRGTLFF. The CDR3 bases are TGTGCCTGGAGTTTGGCGGACAGGGGTACTCTGTTTTTT. Variable domain in full (rest from reference TRBV30 and TRBJ2-2): SQTIHQWPATLVQPVGSPLSLECTVEGTSNPNLYWYRQAAGRGLQLLFYSVGIGQISSEVPQNLSASRPQDRQFILSSKKLLLSDSGFYLCAWSLADRGTLFFGEGSRLTVL.

The genes are TRBV10-3 and TRBJ2-3, with 7 positions matching TRBD2. With 6 bases clipped from V and 0 bases from J, the junction kept 9 bases outside the gene matches. The V gene's germline CDR1 is ENHRY and CDR2 SYGVKD. The CDR3 loop spans 16 amino acids. CDR3 sequence (DNA): TGTGCCATCAGCGAGCCGTTTAGCGGGAGCACAGATACGCAGTATTTT. This codes for CAISEPFSGSTDTQYF.

This chain connects TRBV28 to TRBJ2-1, with 8 positions matching TRBD2. The V segment lost 5 bases and the J segment 9 bases; nucleotides outside the gene matches: 12. Germline CDR1 reads MDHEN; CDR2 reads SYDVKM. This CDR3 has 15 residues. CDR3 protein: CASSPWGGRYVEQFF. The CDR3 nucleotides read TGTGCCAGCAGTCCTTGGGGCGGGAGGTACGTTGAGCAGTTCTTC.

V usage is TRBV27 and J usage is TRBJ2-7; 7 bases agree with TRBD1. The germline gives CDR1 MNHEY, CDR2 SMNVEV (reference sequence). This CDR3 region has 15 residues. Trimming cost V 2 bases and J 6 bases; bases outside gene matches: 10. CDR3 DNA: TGTGCCAGCAGTTTACTTGCCCTCCCAGGGGGCGAGCAGTACTTC. Translated, it gives CASSLLALPGGEQYF.

This chain connects TRBV7-6 to TRBJ2-7; 11 nucleotides line up with TRBD1. Germline lookup yields CDR1 SGHVS and CDR2 FNYEAQ. The CDR3 has 15 residues. The J segment lost 3 bases and the V segment lost 5 bases, leaving 6 bases of the junction unmatched. CDR3 coding DNA: TGTGCCAGCAGCGATGGACAGGGGGCATTCTACGAGCAGTACTTC. Residues: CASSDGQGAFYEQYF.

This clone has a single count. The chain joins TRBV7-9 to TRBJ1-2, with 9 bases identical to TRBD1. Germline V lookup: CDR1 SEHNR, CDR2 FQNEAQ (reference sequence). The CDR3 extends over 15 amino acids. V was clipped by 5 bases and J by 8 bases; unmatched bases: 12. CDR3 sequence: CASSQGTGGARGYTF. The CDR3 bases are TGTGCCAGCAGCCAGGGAACAGGGGGCGCGAGGGGCTACACCTTC.

This sequence joins TRBV30 and TRBJ1-5; tentative D call: TRBD1 (6 bases). V was clipped by 2 bases and J by 6 bases, with 11 bases between them. Germline V gives CDR1 GTSNPN, CDR2 SVGIG (reference sequence). This CDR3 is built from 13 residues. This chain's CDR3 is CAWSPGGSQPQHF. The CDR3 coding sequence is TGTGCCTGGAGTCCCGGGGGCAGTCAGCCCCAGCATTTT.

The chain recombines TRBV19 with TRBJ1-1, with D unclear. Germline CDR1 is LNHDA and CDR2 is SQIVND (reference sequence). Trimming took off 8 bases at V and 0 bases at J, with 4 bases between the two ends. CDR3 size: 11 residues. The CDR3 region is CASSLNTEAFF. For the CDR3, the DNA is TGTGCCAGTTCATTGAACACTGAAGCTTTCTTT.

The rearrangement links TRBV5-1 to TRBJ1-5; TRBD1 agrees at 8 bases. The V segment lost 4 bases and the J segment 2 bases; nucleotides outside the gene matches: 8. The CDR3 spans 16 residues. CDR1 is SGHRS and CDR2 is YFSETQ in the germline V gene. The CDR3 here is CASSPGQGSGNQPQHF. DNA of the CDR3: TGCGCCAGCAGCCCTGGACAGGGCTCGGGCAATCAGCCCCAGCATTTT.

The chain couples TRBV5-1 to TRBJ2-5, with 10 positions matching TRBD2. V dropped 4 bases and J dropped 1; count of bases not matched to a gene: 7. The CDR3 runs 16 residues. CDR1 is SGHRS, CDR2 YFSETQ, per germline. CDR3 amino acids: CASSLGTSVRQETQYF. In DNA, the CDR3 is TGCGCCAGCAGCCTCGGGACTAGCGTCCGCCAAGAGACCCAGTACTTC.

The V call is TRBV4-1, the J call TRBJ2-7; 7 nucleotides match TRBD1. The CDR3 spans 15 residues. Trimming removed 4 bases from V and 3 bases from J; junction bases left unmatched: 9. Germline CDR1 is MGHRA and CDR2 is YSYEKL. CDR3 amino acids: CASSPRQGEDYEQYF. CDR3 bases: TGCGCCAGCAGCCCCCGACAGGGAGAAGACTACGAGCAGTACTTC.

This clone was detected only once. The CDR3, as DNA: TGCAGCGTTGCGGGACAGGGAATCGGTTACGAGCAGTACTTC. Translated: CSVAGQGIGYEQYF. The V and J genes are TRBV29-1 and TRBJ2-7, with 9 bases fitting TRBD1. The trim removed 4 bases at V and 4 bases at J, leaving 8 bases unmatched. Germline loops: CDR1 SQVTM, CDR2 ANQGSEA. The CDR3 is made up of 14 amino acids.

This sequence joins TRBV19 and TRBJ1-4; D remains unclear. V lost 4 bases and J 8 bases, leaving 20 bases between the germline ends. Per the germline V gene, CDR1 is LNHDA and CDR2 is SQIVND (reference sequence). The CDR3 contains 16 residues. CDR3 nucleotide sequence: TGTGCCAGTAGTACGGCCCTTGGCGGGCCCGAGGAAAAACTGTTTTTT. Translating it yields CASSTALGGPEEKLFF. The entire variable domain, with the rest obtained from reference TRBV19 and TRBJ1-4, is as follows: DGGITQSPKYLFRKEGQNVTLSCEQNLNHDAMYWYRQDPGQGLRLIYYSQIVNDFQKGDIAEGYSVSREKKESFPLTVTSAQKNPTAFYLCASSTALGGPEEKLFFGSGTQLSVL.